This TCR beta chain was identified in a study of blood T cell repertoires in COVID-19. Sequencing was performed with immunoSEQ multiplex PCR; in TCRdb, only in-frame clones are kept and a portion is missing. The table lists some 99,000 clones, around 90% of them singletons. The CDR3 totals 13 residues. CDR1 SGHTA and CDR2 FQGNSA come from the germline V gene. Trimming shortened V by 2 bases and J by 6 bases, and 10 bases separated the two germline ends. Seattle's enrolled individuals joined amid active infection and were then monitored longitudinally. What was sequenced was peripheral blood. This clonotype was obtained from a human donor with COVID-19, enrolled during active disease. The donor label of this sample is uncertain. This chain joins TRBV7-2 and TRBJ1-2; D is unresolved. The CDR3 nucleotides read TGTGCCAGCAGCTTAACAGTGGTTAATGGCTACACCTTC. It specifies CASSLTVVNGYTF.